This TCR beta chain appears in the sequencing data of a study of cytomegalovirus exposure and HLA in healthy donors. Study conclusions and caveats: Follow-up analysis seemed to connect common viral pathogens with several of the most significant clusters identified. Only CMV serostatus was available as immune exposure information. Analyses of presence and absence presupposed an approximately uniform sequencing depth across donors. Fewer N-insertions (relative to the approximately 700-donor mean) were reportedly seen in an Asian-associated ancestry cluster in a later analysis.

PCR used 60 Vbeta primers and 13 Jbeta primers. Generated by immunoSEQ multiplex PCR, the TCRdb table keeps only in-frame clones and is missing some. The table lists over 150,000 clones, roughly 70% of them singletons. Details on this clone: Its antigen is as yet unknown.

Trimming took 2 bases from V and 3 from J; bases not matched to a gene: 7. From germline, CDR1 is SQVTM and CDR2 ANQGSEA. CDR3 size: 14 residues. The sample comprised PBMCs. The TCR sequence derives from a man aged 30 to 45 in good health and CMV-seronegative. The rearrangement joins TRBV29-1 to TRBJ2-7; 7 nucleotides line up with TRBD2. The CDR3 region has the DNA TGCAGCGTTGAAAGGCTAGCGGAAAACTACGAGCAGTACTTC. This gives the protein CSVERLAENYEQYF.